These T cell receptor beta chains were read from a single sample in a study of blood T cell repertoires in COVID-19. Clones were read by immunoSEQ multiplex PCR, and TCRdb kept only the in-frame ones, dropping some. The table lists under 300,000 clones, around nine tenths of them singletons, with around 1.7% in the top ten. The sequencing input was PBMCs or T cells enriched from blood (not recorded which). These receptor sequences come from a middle-aged woman who had recovered from COVID-19. Each CDR3 is given with its conserved first and last residue. D genes are given only for firm matches. Clone sizes are given selectively: once, few, many, or a class where the clone is expanded.

V gene: TRBV2
clone size: NA
J gene: TRBJ2-7
D gene: TRBD2
CDR3 protein: CASRATSGRANEQYF
CDR3 DNA: TGTGCCAGCAGAGCTACTAGCGGGAGGGCCAACGAGCAGTACTTC

V gene: TRBV5-1
clone size: NA
J gene: TRBJ1-3
D gene: TRBD1
CDR3 protein: CASSLGQGVPEGNTIYF
CDR3 DNA: TGCGCCAGCAGCTTGGGACAGGGGGTCCCAGAGGGAAACACCATATATTTT

V gene: TRBV27
clone size: NA
J gene: TRBJ2-1
D gene: TRBD2
CDR3 protein: CASGRTGTSGDEQFF
CDR3 DNA: TGTGCCAGCGGAAGAACCGGGACTAGCGGGGATGAGCAGTTCTTC

V gene: TRBV28
clone size: NA
J gene: TRBJ2-3
D gene: TRBD2
CDR3 protein: CASSRGGMRTDTQYF
CDR3 DNA: TGTGCCAGCAGTCGGGGGGGTATGAGGACAGATACGCAGTATTTT

V gene: TRBV9
clone size: NA
J gene: TRBJ1-1
D gene: NA
CDR3 protein: CASSPQGWGGLEAFF
CDR3 DNA: TGTGCCAGCAGCCCCCAGGGCTGGGGGGGCCTTGAAGCTTTCTTT

V gene: TRBV11-2
clone size: NA
J gene: TRBJ2-5
D gene: TRBD1
CDR3 protein: CATGTGPLLQYF
CDR3 DNA: TGTGCCACCGGGACAGGCCCATTGCTCCAGTACTTC

V gene: TRBV30
clone size: NA
J gene: TRBJ1-2
D gene: TRBD1
CDR3 protein: CARDRGDGYTF
CDR3 DNA: TGTGCCAGAGACAGGGGGGATGGCTACACCTTC

V gene: TRBV2
clone size: NA
J gene: TRBJ1-2
D gene: TRBD1
CDR3 protein: CASSETTGFGYTF
CDR3 DNA: TGTGCCAGCAGTGAGACGACAGGGTTTGGCTACACCTTC

V gene: TRBV5-4
clone size: NA
J gene: TRBJ2-2
D gene: TRBD2
CDR3 protein: CASSPSASGTGELFF
CDR3 DNA: TGTGCCAGCAGCCCCTCCGCTAGCGGGACCGGGGAGCTGTTTTTT

V gene: TRBV12-3/TRBV12-4
clone size: NA
J gene: TRBJ2-2
D gene: NA
CDR3 protein: CASKMLRSGELFF
CDR3 DNA: TGTGCCAGCAAAATGCTACGGTCCGGGGAGCTGTTTTTT

V gene: TRBV5-5
clone size: NA
J gene: TRBJ1-1
D gene: TRBD1
CDR3 protein: CASSFYVGGAGTEAFF
CDR3 DNA: TGTGCCAGCAGCTTTTACGTAGGGGGCGCCGGCACTGAAGCTTTCTTT

V gene: TRBV6-1
clone size: NA
J gene: TRBJ1-2
D gene: NA
CDR3 protein: CASSESMAGHYGYTF
CDR3 DNA: TGTGCCAGCAGTGAATCAATGGCAGGGCACTATGGCTACACCTTC

V gene: TRBV6-6
clone size: NA
J gene: TRBJ1-2
D gene: NA
CDR3 protein: CASTGGSNYGYTF
CDR3 DNA: TGTGCCAGCACGGGGGGATCTAACTATGGCTACACCTTC

V gene: TRBV7-9
clone size: few
J gene: TRBJ2-7
D gene: NA
CDR3 protein: CASSPGRESSYEQYF
CDR3 DNA: TGTGCCAGCAGCCCAGGACGGGAGAGCTCCTACGAGCAGTACTTC

V gene: TRBV5-1
clone size: NA
J gene: TRBJ2-7
D gene: TRBD2
CDR3 protein: CASSLDLVGATGGYSYEQYF
CDR3 DNA: TGCGCCAGCAGCTTGGACCTCGTGGGAGCGACGGGGGGGTACTCCTACGAGCAGTACTTC

V gene: TRBV30
clone size: NA
J gene: TRBJ1-2
D gene: NA
CDR3 protein: CAWEENRVSDGYTF
CDR3 DNA: TGTGCCTGGGAAGAAAACAGGGTTTCGGATGGCTACACCTTC

V gene: TRBV5-4
clone size: NA
J gene: TRBJ2-1
D gene: NA
CDR3 protein: CASSLERQASYNEQFF
CDR3 DNA: TGTGCCAGCAGCTTGGAACGGCAGGCCTCCTACAATGAGCAGTTCTTC

V gene: TRBV7-3
clone size: NA
J gene: TRBJ2-1
D gene: NA
CDR3 protein: CASSPDSGEQFF
CDR3 DNA: TGTGCCAGCAGCCCCGACTCGGGTGAGCAGTTCTTC

V gene: TRBV5-5
clone size: NA
J gene: TRBJ1-6
D gene: TRBD1
CDR3 protein: CASSPSWTGFYNSPLHF
CDR3 DNA: TGTGCCAGCAGCCCCTCATGGACAGGCTTTTATAATTCACCCCTCCACTTT

V gene: TRBV5-1
clone size: NA
J gene: TRBJ2-7
D gene: TRBD2
CDR3 protein: CASSPHGVAGGQIYEQYF
CDR3 DNA: TGCGCCAGCAGCCCCCATGGGGTAGCGGGGGGACAAATATACGAGCAGTACTTC

V gene: TRBV27
clone size: NA
J gene: TRBJ1-5
D gene: NA
CDR3 protein: CASSSTQGQPQHF
CDR3 DNA: TGTGCCAGCAGTTCGACACAGGGACAGCCCCAGCATTTT

V gene: TRBV24-1
clone size: NA
J gene: TRBJ1-4
D gene: NA
CDR3 protein: CATSDYRNNEKLFF
CDR3 DNA: TGTGCCACCAGTGATTATAGAAATAATGAAAAACTGTTTTTT

V gene: TRBV20-1
clone size: NA
J gene: TRBJ1-5
D gene: NA
CDR3 protein: CSASGGQNQPQHF
CDR3 DNA: TGCAGTGCTAGTGGGGGACAAAATCAGCCCCAGCATTTT

V gene: TRBV2
clone size: NA
J gene: TRBJ1-2
D gene: TRBD1
CDR3 protein: CASSDPGQGDWGYTF
CDR3 DNA: TGTGCCAGCAGTGACCCCGGACAGGGGGATTGGGGCTACACCTTC

V gene: TRBV4-1
clone size: NA
J gene: TRBJ2-1
D gene: TRBD2
CDR3 protein: CASSHTTSQTYNEQFF
CDR3 DNA: TGCGCCAGCAGCCATACGACTAGCCAGACCTACAATGAGCAGTTCTTC

V gene: TRBV25-1
clone size: NA
J gene: TRBJ1-6
D gene: TRBD1
CDR3 protein: CASSDRDRGNSPLHF
CDR3 DNA: TGTGCCAGCAGTGATCGGGACAGGGGGAATTCACCCCTCCACTTT

V gene: TRBV6-1
clone size: NA
J gene: TRBJ2-7
D gene: NA
CDR3 protein: CASSELGANEQYF
CDR3 DNA: TGTGCCAGCAGTGAACTGGGGGCAAACGAGCAGTACTTC

V gene: TRBV19
clone size: NA
J gene: TRBJ2-7
D gene: TRBD1
CDR3 protein: CASSPGTAAYEQYF
CDR3 DNA: TGTGCCAGTAGTCCCGGGACAGCTGCCTACGAGCAGTACTTC

V gene: TRBV6-6
clone size: NA
J gene: TRBJ1-4
D gene: TRBD1
CDR3 protein: CASLGGGFNEKLFF
CDR3 DNA: TGTGCCAGCTTAGGGGGCGGCTTTAATGAAAAACTGTTTTTT

V gene: TRBV3-1/TRBV3-2
clone size: NA
J gene: TRBJ2-3
D gene: TRBD2
CDR3 protein: CASSLQRGGLADTQYF
CDR3 DNA: TGTGCCAGCAGCCTTCAGCGGGGGGGTCTCGCAGATACGCAGTATTTT

V gene: TRBV5-1
clone size: NA
J gene: TRBJ1-3
D gene: NA
CDR3 protein: CASSAGYEGNTIYF
CDR3 DNA: TGCGCCAGCAGCGCGGGATACGAGGGAAACACCATATATTTT

V gene: TRBV7-8
clone size: NA
J gene: TRBJ1-1
D gene: NA
CDR3 protein: CASSLVLGGSNTEAFF
CDR3 DNA: TGTGCCAGCAGCTTAGTGTTGGGGGGATCTAACACTGAAGCTTTCTTT

V gene: TRBV3-1/TRBV3-2
clone size: NA
J gene: TRBJ2-5
D gene: TRBD2
CDR3 protein: CASSHSGEQETQYF
CDR3 DNA: TGTGCCAGCAGCCATAGCGGGGAGCAAGAGACCCAGTACTTC

V gene: TRBV4-2
clone size: NA
J gene: TRBJ1-1
D gene: NA
CDR3 protein: CASSQEQEMNTEAFF
CDR3 DNA: TGTGCCAGCAGCCAAGAACAGGAGATGAACACTGAAGCTTTCTTT

V gene: TRBV30
clone size: NA
J gene: TRBJ2-2
D gene: NA
CDR3 protein: CAGKGQPGAGELFF
CDR3 DNA: TGTGCCGGAAAAGGACAGCCGGGCGCCGGGGAGCTGTTTTTT

V gene: TRBV7-3
clone size: NA
J gene: TRBJ2-7
D gene: TRBD1
CDR3 protein: CASSFIRQGAREQYF
CDR3 DNA: TGTGCCAGCAGCTTTATTCGTCAGGGGGCGAGAGAGCAGTACTTC

V gene: TRBV6-5
clone size: NA
J gene: TRBJ2-5
D gene: NA
CDR3 protein: CASSPRQQETQYF
CDR3 DNA: TGTGCCAGCAGTCCCAGGCAACAAGAGACCCAGTACTTC

V gene: TRBV19
clone size: few
J gene: TRBJ2-1
D gene: TRBD2
CDR3 protein: CASSPGTSGSYNEQFF
CDR3 DNA: TGTGCCAGTAGTCCCGGGACTAGCGGCTCCTACAATGAGCAGTTCTTC

V gene: TRBV5-1
clone size: many
J gene: TRBJ1-2
D gene: NA
CDR3 protein: CASSLDYRDGYTF
CDR3 DNA: TGCGCCAGCAGCTTGGATTACAGGGATGGCTACACCTTC

V gene: TRBV11-2
clone size: NA
J gene: TRBJ2-7
D gene: NA
CDR3 protein: CASSLDQVRVYEQYF
CDR3 DNA: TGTGCCAGCAGCTTAGATCAGGTGCGGGTCTACGAGCAGTACTTC

V gene: TRBV10-3
clone size: NA
J gene: TRBJ1-2
D gene: NA
CDR3 protein: CAISAQENYGYTF
CDR3 DNA: TGTGCCATCAGCGCACAGGAGAACTATGGCTACACCTTC

V gene: TRBV11-3
clone size: NA
J gene: TRBJ2-1
D gene: TRBD2
CDR3 protein: CASSSGTSGRSSYNEQFF
CDR3 DNA: TGTGCCAGCAGCTCCGGGACTAGCGGGAGGAGCTCCTACAATGAGCAGTTCTTC

V gene: TRBV5-1
clone size: NA
J gene: TRBJ2-2
D gene: TRBD1
CDR3 protein: CASSPNRDRSTGELFF
CDR3 DNA: TGCGCCAGCAGCCCCAACCGGGACAGGAGTACCGGGGAGCTGTTTTTT

V gene: TRBV5-5
clone size: NA
J gene: TRBJ1-5
D gene: TRBD1
CDR3 protein: CASSLLPASTGARQPQHF
CDR3 DNA: TGTGCCAGCAGCTTGTTGCCCGCCTCCACAGGGGCCCGGCAGCCCCAGCATTTT

V gene: TRBV13
clone size: once
J gene: TRBJ2-7
D gene: NA
CDR3 protein: CASALDGTRPYEQYF
CDR3 DNA: TGTGCCAGCGCTTTGGATGGGACACGACCCTACGAGCAGTACTTC

V gene: TRBV3-1/TRBV3-2
clone size: once
J gene: TRBJ1-2
D gene: NA
CDR3 protein: CASSQDLTGYGYTF
CDR3 DNA: TGTGCCAGCAGCCAAGACCTGACGGGTTATGGCTACACCTTC

V gene: TRBV4-1
clone size: NA
J gene: TRBJ2-7
D gene: TRBD2
CDR3 protein: CASSQDPSGMANSYEQYF
CDR3 DNA: TGCGCCAGCAGCCAAGATCCTAGCGGGATGGCGAACTCCTACGAGCAGTACTTC